This TCR beta chain was recovered during a study of T cell responses to AZD1222 COVID-19 vaccine (dated by TCRdb to about 2021). Regarding the study in general: A total of around 240 trial participants underwent TCR sequencing, of whom 207 received two doses of AZD1222 and around 26 received two doses of the MenACWY control vaccine. Trial participants were enrolled by age into subgroups of 18-55, 56-69 and 70-plus years, and roughly 150, 30 and 60 TCR-sequenced participants, respectively, were included in these subgroups. The research as a whole found: Conclusions about previously exposed vaccinees are limited, since just five or six AZD1222 recipients were seropositive for SARS-CoV-2 at baseline. CD4 TCRs associated with the vaccine covered the entire spike protein, and the dominant responses were in regions 160-218 and 743-854. The 56-69-year group was small, and its depth increase did not reach significance, likely because of low power. Nearly half of unique spike-specific TCRs reportedly recognized epitopes outside regions mutated in the B.1.351 and B.1.1.7 variants. Spike-specific TCR breadth and depth rose significantly after two AZD1222 doses compared with day 0 and with MenACWY recipients. Most participants were white British and females outnumbered males, and the authors suggested that clonal diversity may have been underestimated. Because no day 14 peak-response samples were available, repertoires were characterized only after the peak T cell response.

Counted from cysteine to phenylalanine, this CDR3 has 14 amino acids. Only the CDR3 region is kept as DNA, spanning 42 bases read in frame from base 1. Germline trimming: 3 bases from V, 2 bases from J; junction bases outside gene matches: 4. CDR1 and CDR2, per the germline V gene, are SGDLS and YYNGEE. This sample's time point label indicates: about 28 days (+/-7) after the second vaccine dose. Because spike-specific TCR depth and breadth did not differ between the two schedules, AZD1222 recipients who got a second dose at roughly 4 weeks were pooled with those who got a second dose at roughly 12 weeks. Samples from vaccinated people were obtained from the UK trials COV001 and COV002, which included a single-blind randomized controlled phase 2/3 trial of AZD1222 (ChAdOx1 nCoV-19) in healthy adults. For TCRbeta chain sequencing, PBMC samples from trial participants were taken at day 0 and at day 28 after the second dose.

This clone appeared a few times. No cognate antigen has been identified for it. It has no much larger one-base neighbor in the sample; base qualities were not kept. The CDR3 regions of human TCRbeta chains were analyzed by immunosequencing. From the authors' description of their analysis: Repertoire TCRs were checked for matches against a reference library of SARS-CoV-2-specific TCRs that had been generated using the MIRA antigen-specificity platform. Breadth was defined as the fraction of unique TCRs that were SARS-CoV-2-associated. Depth was defined as the fraction of total T cells that were SARS-CoV-2-associated. Using the MIRA data, each spike-specific TCR was mapped to the spike region that the TCR reacts to and placed in a CD4 or CD8 class. Log10-transformed breadth and depth values were compared by one-way ANOVA with Sidak's multiple comparisons tests. What TCRdb holds here is the immuneACCESS table cut down to in-frame rearrangements. Part of the clones is not present; checked against another copy, under half of the missing clones reflect an unresolved V gene, and the others are unexplained. V and J calls and clone size are given by that table; D and trimming were obtained from the DNA. The sample includes about 110,000 clones, with 90% observed a single time. The top ten clonotypes cover less than 10% of the sample.

This chain is built from TRBV9 and TRBJ1-2, and TRBD1 matches 7 of the central bases. This clonotype originated in an adult who received the AZD1222 COVID-19 vaccine. This sample comprised peripheral blood, obtained 28 days after the second AZD1222 dose. CDR3 reads: CASSASTGNYGYTF. The DNA reads TGTGCCAGCAGCGCTTCGACAGGGAACTATGGCTACACCTTC.